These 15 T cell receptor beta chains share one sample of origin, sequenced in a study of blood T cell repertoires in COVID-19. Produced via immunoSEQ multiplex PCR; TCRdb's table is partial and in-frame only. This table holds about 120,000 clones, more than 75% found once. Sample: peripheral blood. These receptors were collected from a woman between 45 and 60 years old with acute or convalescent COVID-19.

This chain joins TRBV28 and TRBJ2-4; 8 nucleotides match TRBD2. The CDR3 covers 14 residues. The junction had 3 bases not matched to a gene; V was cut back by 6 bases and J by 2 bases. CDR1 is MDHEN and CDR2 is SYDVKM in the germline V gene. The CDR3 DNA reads TGTGCCAGCAGCCGTAGCGGGACCAAAAACATTCAGTACTTC. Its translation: CASSRSGTKNIQYF.

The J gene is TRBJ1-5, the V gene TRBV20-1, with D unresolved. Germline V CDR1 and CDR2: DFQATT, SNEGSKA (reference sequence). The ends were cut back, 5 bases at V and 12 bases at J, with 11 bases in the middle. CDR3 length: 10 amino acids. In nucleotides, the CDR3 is TGCAGTGCTCCAACTTCTATCCAGCATTTT. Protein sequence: CSAPTSIQHF.

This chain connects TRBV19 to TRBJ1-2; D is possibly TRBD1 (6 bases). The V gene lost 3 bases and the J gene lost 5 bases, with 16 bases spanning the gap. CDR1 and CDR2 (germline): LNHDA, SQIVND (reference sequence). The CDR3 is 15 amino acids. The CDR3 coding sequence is TGTGCCAGTAGTATCCAGACAGGTGATCTATATGGCTACACCTTC. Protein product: CASSIQTGDLYGYTF.

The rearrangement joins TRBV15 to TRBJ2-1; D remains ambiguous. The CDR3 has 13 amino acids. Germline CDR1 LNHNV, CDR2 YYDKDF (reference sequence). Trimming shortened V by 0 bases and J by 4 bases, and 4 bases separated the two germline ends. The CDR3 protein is CATSREQYNEQFF. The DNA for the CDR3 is TGTGCCACCAGCAGAGAACAATACAATGAGCAGTTCTTC.

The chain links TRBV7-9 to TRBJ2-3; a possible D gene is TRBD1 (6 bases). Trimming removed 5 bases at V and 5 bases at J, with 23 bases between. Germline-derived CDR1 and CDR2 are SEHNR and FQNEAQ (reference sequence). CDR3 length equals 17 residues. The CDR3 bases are TGTGCCAGCAGCCCCAGGGGTTTCAGGGGCGAGGTAGATACGCAGTATTTT. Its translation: CASSPRGFRGEVDTQYF.

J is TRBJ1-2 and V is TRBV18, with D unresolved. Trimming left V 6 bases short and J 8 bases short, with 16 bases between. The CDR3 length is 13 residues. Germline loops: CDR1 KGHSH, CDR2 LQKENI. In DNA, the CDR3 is TGTGCCAGCTCCCCCCGACAAGTCCAAGGCTACACCTTC. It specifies CASSPRQVQGYTF.

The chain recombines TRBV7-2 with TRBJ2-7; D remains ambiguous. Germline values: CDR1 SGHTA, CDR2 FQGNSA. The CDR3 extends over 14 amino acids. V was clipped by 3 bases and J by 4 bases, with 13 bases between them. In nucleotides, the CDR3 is TGTGCCAGCAGCTTTTCTAGGAAGGATTACGAGCAGTACTTC. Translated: CASSFSRKDYEQYF.

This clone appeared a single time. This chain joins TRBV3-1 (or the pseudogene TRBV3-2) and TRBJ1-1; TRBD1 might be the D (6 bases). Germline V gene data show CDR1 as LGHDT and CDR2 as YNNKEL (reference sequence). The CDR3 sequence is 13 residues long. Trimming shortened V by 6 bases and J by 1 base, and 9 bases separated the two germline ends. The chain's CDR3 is CASRATGNTEAFF. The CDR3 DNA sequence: TGTGCCAGCAGAGCGACAGGGAACACTGAAGCTTTCTTT.

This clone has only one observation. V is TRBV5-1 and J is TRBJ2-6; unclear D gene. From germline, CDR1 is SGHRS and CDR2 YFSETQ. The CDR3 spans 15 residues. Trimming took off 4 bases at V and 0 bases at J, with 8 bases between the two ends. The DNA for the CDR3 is TGCGCCAGCAGCCCTTCCAGCTCTGGGGCCAACGTCCTGACTTTC. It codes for CASSPSSSGANVLTF.

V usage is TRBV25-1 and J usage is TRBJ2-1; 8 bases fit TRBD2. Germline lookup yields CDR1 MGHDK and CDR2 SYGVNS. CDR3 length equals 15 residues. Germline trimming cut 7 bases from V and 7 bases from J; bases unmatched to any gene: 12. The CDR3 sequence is CASTPPAGVANEQFF. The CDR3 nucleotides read TGTGCCAGCACCCCCCCAGCGGGAGTGGCTAATGAGCAGTTCTTC.

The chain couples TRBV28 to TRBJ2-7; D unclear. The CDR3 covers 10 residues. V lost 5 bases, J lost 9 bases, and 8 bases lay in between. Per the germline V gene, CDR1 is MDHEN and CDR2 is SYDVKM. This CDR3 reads CASSRSGQYF. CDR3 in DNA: TGTGCCAGCAGTCGGTCGGGGCAGTACTTC.

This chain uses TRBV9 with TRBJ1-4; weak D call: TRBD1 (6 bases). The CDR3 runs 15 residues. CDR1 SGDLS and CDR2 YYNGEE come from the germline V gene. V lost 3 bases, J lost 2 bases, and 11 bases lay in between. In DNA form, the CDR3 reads TGTGCCAGCAGCGCCCGACAGGTTACTAATGAAAAACTGTTTTTT. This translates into CASSARQVTNEKLFF.

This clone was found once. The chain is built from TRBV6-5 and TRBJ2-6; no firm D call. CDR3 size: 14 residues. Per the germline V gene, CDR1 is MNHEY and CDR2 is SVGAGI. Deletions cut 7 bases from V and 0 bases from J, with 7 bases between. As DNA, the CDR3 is TGTGCCAGCATTAGGAGCTCTGGGGCCAACGTCCTGACTTTC. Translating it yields CASIRSSGANVLTF.

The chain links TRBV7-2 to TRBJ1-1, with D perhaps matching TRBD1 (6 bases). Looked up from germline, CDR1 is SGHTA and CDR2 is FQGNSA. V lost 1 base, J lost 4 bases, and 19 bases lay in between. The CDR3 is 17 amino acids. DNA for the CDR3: TGTGCCAGCAGCTTAGAATTTTTATGGGACACCTTCACTGAAGCTTTCTTT. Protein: CASSLEFLWDTFTEAFF.

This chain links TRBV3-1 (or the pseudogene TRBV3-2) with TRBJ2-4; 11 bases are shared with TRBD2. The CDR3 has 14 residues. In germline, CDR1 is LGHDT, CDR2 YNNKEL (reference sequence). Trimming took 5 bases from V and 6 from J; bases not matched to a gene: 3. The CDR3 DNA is TGTGCCAGCAGCGCTGGACTAGCGGGAAACATTCAGTACTTC. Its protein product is CASSAGLAGNIQYF.